The 23 T cell receptor beta chains below come from one sample, sequenced in a study of response to subunit inactivated influenza vaccine. Using its own MiXCR run on the RT-PCR reads, TCRdb lists one record per CDR3 protein. The profile covers 710,000 or so distinct CDR3 sequences, with about a sixth appearing a single time and under 14% taken by the ten largest. Sequencing was performed on PBMCs from blood, taken approximately 12 days after vaccination. These TCRs come from a man over 45 who received an inactivated influenza vaccine.

This clonotype has a handful of counts. V usage is TRBV29-1 and J usage is TRBJ2-1; TRBD1 aligns across 12 bases. This CDR3 contains 13 residues. V shed 3 bases, J shed 9 bases, and the junction held 3 bases outside the gene matches. Germline V CDR1 and CDR2: SQVTM, ANQGSEA. For the CDR3, the DNA is TGCAGCGTTGAGGGACAGGGGGCGGGTGAGCAGTTCTTC. This gives the protein CSVEGQGAGEQFF.

The chain joins TRBV15 to TRBJ2-3; a weak D match, TRBD1 (8 bases). Germline V gene sequence: CDR1 LNHNV, CDR2 YYDKDF (reference sequence). This CDR3 contains 16 residues. V was clipped by 6 bases and J by 0 bases, with 16 bases between them. CDR3 in amino acids: CATSTGGGHSTDTQYF. The CDR3 DNA sequence: TGTGCCACCAGTACAGGGGGGGGGCACAGCACAGATACGCAGTATTTT. Full variable domain (rest looked up from reference TRBV15 and TRBJ2-3): DAMVIQNPRYQVTQFGKPVTLSCSQTLNHNVMYWYQQKSSQAPKLLFHYYDKDFNNEADTPDNFQSRRPNTSFCFLDIRSPGLGDTAMYLCATSTGGGHSTDTQYFGPGTRLTVL.

V and J are TRBV7-6 and TRBJ2-3, with D unresolved. The CDR3 runs 15 residues. Between the trimmed V and J ends, which lost 0 bases and 4 bases, there was a span of 11 bases. The V gene's germline CDR1 is SGHVS and CDR2 FNYEAQ. The chain's CDR3 is CASSLAVSIADTQYF. The CDR3 region has the DNA TGTGCCAGCAGCTTAGCGGTATCAATCGCAGATACGCAGTATTTT.

This clonotype occurred a few times. The CDR3 here is CASSLPGTGNTEAFF. CDR3 nucleotide sequence: TGTGCCAGCAGCCTCCCCGGGACAGGTAACACTGAAGCTTTCTTT. This chain links TRBV7-2 with TRBJ1-1, with 8 bases lining up with TRBD1. The CDR3 is 15 residues long. The V gene's germline CDR1 is SGHTA and CDR2 FQGNSA. V was clipped by 5 bases and J by 2 bases; unmatched bases: 7.

The chain couples TRBV7-8 to TRBJ2-1; no reliable D call. Germline V lookup: CDR1 SGHVS, CDR2 FQNEAQ. There are 11 residues in the CDR3. V shed 8 bases and J shed 7 bases, with 9 bases lying between them. The CDR3 reads CASGSLNEQFF. The CDR3 bases are TGTGCCAGCGGATCGCTGAATGAGCAGTTCTTC.

This clonotype was seen a few times. The chain employs TRBV20-1 and TRBJ2-5, with 12 positions matching TRBD1. Germline V lookup: CDR1 DFQATT, CDR2 SNEGSKA (reference sequence). The CDR3 is made up of 17 amino acids. The ends lost 2 bases at V and 4 bases at J; junction bases unmatched: 11. The CDR3 DNA is TGCAGTGCTAGACAAACACCGGGACAGGGGGCACTAGAGACCCAGTACTTC. This codes for CSARQTPGQGALETQYF.

The genes are TRBV24-1 and TRBJ2-1; the match to TRBD2 covers 11 bases. The CDR3 has 14 amino acids. J was trimmed by 4 bases and V by 5 bases; bases with no gene match: 0. Germline lookup yields CDR1 KGHDR and CDR2 SFDVKD. For the CDR3, the DNA is TGTGCCACCAGTGGACTAGCGGGATACAATGAGCAGTTCTTC. As protein: CATSGLAGYNEQFF.

The genes are TRBV29-1 and TRBJ2-2; D remains ambiguous. CDR3 size: 12 residues. V was clipped by 0 bases and J by 6 bases, with 5 bases between them. Looked up from germline, CDR1 is SQVTM and CDR2 is ANQGSEA. The CDR3 sequence: CSVEDAAGELFF. The DNA of the CDR3 is TGCAGCGTTGAAGATGCTGCCGGGGAGCTGTTTTTT.

At least ten counts were recorded for this clonotype. Written as DNA, the CDR3 is TGCGCCAGCAGCTTGGCCCCGCTAGGGGAGACCCAGTACTTC. This translates into CASSLAPLGETQYF. V is TRBV5-1 and J is TRBJ2-5; D not resolved. With 0 bases removed from V and 5 bases from J, the gap between germline ends came to 11 bases. Germline V CDR1 and CDR2: SGHRS, YFSETQ. The CDR3 consists of 14 residues.

The gene calls are TRBV6-2 or TRBV6-3 and TRBJ2-1; maybe TRBD2 (7 bases). Between the trimmed V and J ends, which lost 0 bases and 2 bases, there was a span of 11 bases. Germline CDR1 and CDR2: MNHEY and SVGEGT. CDR3 length: 16 residues. As DNA, the CDR3 is TGTGCCAGCAGTTACTCTGCGGGGGCAGCCTACAATGAGCAGTTCTTC. Translating gives CASSYSAGAAYNEQFF.

This sequence joins TRBV24-1 and TRBJ2-7; tentatively, D is TRBD1 (5 bases). Germline V CDR1 and CDR2: KGHDR, SFDVKD. This CDR3 spans 18 amino acids. The ends were cut back, 0 bases at V and 0 bases at J, with 17 bases in the middle. For the CDR3, the DNA is TGTGCCACCAGTGATTTGACTGGCCAGGGTACATCCTCCTACGAGCAGTACTTC. Translated: CATSDLTGQGTSSYEQYF.

This clonotype showed up just a few times. CDR3 in amino acids: CASSYVRSTFRGTEAFF. The CDR3 DNA follows: TGTGCCAGCAGTTATGTTAGGAGTACTTTCAGGGGCACTGAAGCTTTCTTT. The chain combines TRBV6-5 with TRBJ1-1, with D tentatively TRBD1 (6 bases). Germline CDR1 reads MNHEY; CDR2 reads SVGAGI. CDR3 length: 17 residues. The V gene lost 3 bases and the J gene lost 4 bases, with 21 bases spanning the gap.

V gene TRBV20-1 combines with J gene TRBJ1-4; TRBD1 matches at 7 bases. Trimming removed 7 bases from V and 8 bases from J; junction bases left unmatched: 13. The CDR3 covers 14 residues. The germline V gene encodes CDR1 DFQATT and CDR2 SNEGSKA (reference sequence). CDR3 DNA: TGCAGTGTCAGACTACAGGGGTTTCAGGAAAAACTGTTTTTT. This sequence encodes CSVRLQGFQEKLFF.

This clonotype was detected only a few times. The V and J genes are TRBV20-1 and TRBJ2-3, with 9 bases fitting TRBD2. CDR3 length: 14 residues. Germline loops: CDR1 DFQATT, CDR2 SNEGSKA (reference sequence). The J segment lost 4 bases and the V segment lost 3 bases, leaving 5 bases of the junction unmatched. The CDR3 reads CSARPGLAADTQYF. Here the CDR3 DNA reads TGCAGTGCTAGGCCGGGACTAGCAGCAGATACGCAGTATTTT.

This chain uses TRBV6-1 with TRBJ2-3, with TRBD2 as a possible D gene (6 bases). The CDR3 runs to 15 residues. V lost 8 bases and J lost 5, with 20 bases in between. The germline gives CDR1 MNHNS, CDR2 SASEGT. The CDR3 spells CASSNWGVDGDTQYF. The CDR3 nucleotides read TGTGCCAGCTCAAACTGGGGGGTTGATGGAGATACGCAGTATTTT.

Many counts were recorded for this clonotype. The rearrangement joins TRBV7-2 to TRBJ2-4; 8 positions match TRBD2. With V trimmed by 5 bases and J by 0 bases, 9 bases remained unmatched. CDR1 and CDR2 from the germline V gene are SGHTA and FQGNSA. This CDR3 region has 17 residues. The CDR3 here is CASSRSSGDLAKNIQYF. As DNA, the CDR3 is TGTGCCAGCAGCCGGAGTAGCGGGGATTTAGCCAAAAACATTCAGTACTTC.

The DNA for the CDR3 is TGTGCCAGCAGTAAATCGGGCGGGTCTGGATTCGGTGAGCAGTTCTTC. Residues: CASSKSGGSGFGEQFF. The chain recombines TRBV6-4 with TRBJ2-1; a possible D gene is TRBD2 (5 bases). Germline V gene lookup returns CDR1 MRHNA and CDR2 SNTAGT. The CDR3 spans 16 residues. V was cut by 5 bases and J by 9 bases, with 23 bases left in between.

This clonotype was seen more than once but under ten times. The chain is built from TRBV6-5 and TRBJ2-3, with 7 bases that match TRBD2. The CDR3 loop spans 16 amino acids. With V trimmed by 6 bases and J by 3 bases, 12 bases remained unmatched. Germline-derived CDR1 and CDR2 are MNHEY and SVGAGI. The CDR3 reads CASSLLAGVPTDTQYF. The CDR3 DNA sequence: TGTGCCAGCAGCTTACTTGCGGGAGTGCCGACAGATACGCAGTATTTT.

This clonotype was seen at least ten times. The V gene is TRBV11-2, the J gene TRBJ2-3, with D hard to call. Looked up from germline, CDR1 is SGHAT and CDR2 is FQNNGV. V was clipped by 1 base and J by 2 bases, with 4 bases between them. The length of the CDR3 is 13 residues. The CDR3: CASSLGDTDTQYF. CDR3 DNA: TGTGCCAGCAGCTTAGGAGACACAGATACGCAGTATTTT.

V usage is TRBV20-1 and J usage is TRBJ2-1; no clear D. The CDR3 has 11 residues. Trimming cost V 5 bases and J 4 bases, with 6 bases left between them. The germline V gene has CDR1 DFQATT and CDR2 SNEGSKA (reference sequence). Written as DNA, the CDR3 is TGCAGTGCTCTCCAATACAATGAGCAGTTCTTC. As protein: CSALQYNEQFF.

This clonotype was counted a few times. V is TRBV6-2 or TRBV6-3 and J is TRBJ2-2, with D perhaps assigned TRBD1 or TRBD2 (5 bases each). The germline gives CDR1 MNHEY, CDR2 SVGEGT. CDR3 length: 16 amino acids. Trimming stripped 6 bases from V and 6 bases from J, with 20 bases between. The CDR3 bases are TGTGCCAGCAGCCGGACCGGGGACCGTAGCTCCGGGGAGCTGTTTTTT. Translated: CASSRTGDRSSGELFF.

This chain connects TRBV24-1 to TRBJ1-2; D remains unclear. The germline V gene has CDR1 KGHDR and CDR2 SFDVKD. This CDR3 is 13 amino acids long. V shed 4 bases and J shed 2 bases, with 7 bases lying between them. CDR3 residues: CATSEDTNYGYTF. The CDR3 DNA reads TGTGCCACCAGTGAAGACACGAACTATGGCTACACCTTC.

Only a few counts were recorded for this clonotype. V and J are TRBV12-3 or TRBV12-4 and TRBJ2-7; the D is unclear. The CDR3 totals 11 residues. Trimming left V 5 bases short and J 7 bases short, with 9 bases between. CDR3 nucleotides: TGTGCCAGCAGTATCCTGGGGGAGCAGTACTTC. Amino acid sequence: CASSILGEQYF.